This T cell receptor (beta chain) is drawn from a study of blood T cell repertoires in COVID-19. Study background: Collection of acute and convalescent COVID-19 samples took place in the United States, Italy and Spain.

Here immunoSEQ multiplex PCR was the method, and the copy in TCRdb shows in-frame clones only, minus some. The profile shows roughly 300,000 clones, 81% of them singletons. The CDR3 totals 13 residues. The V gene's germline CDR1 is LNHDA and CDR2 SQIVND (reference sequence). Trimming left V 3 bases short and J 7 bases short, with 10 bases between. The chain recombines TRBV19 with TRBJ1-5; the D is unclear. This receptor was taken from a woman aged 55-69 years with active or convalescent COVID-19. Sequencing was carried out using peripheral blood. The CDR3 sequence: CASSIPPVQPQHF. Here the CDR3 DNA reads TGTGCCAGTAGTATTCCGCCAGTCCAGCCCCAGCATTTT.